The T cell receptor beta chain under discussion was sequenced for a study of blood T cells in healthy people across ages. For every donor, a draw yielded around 10 milliliters of peripheral blood. This clonotype was detected a few times. The antigen remains unidentified. Combining a sample-barcoded 5' primer with a J-beta primer mix, a second PCR ran for roughly 6 to 12 cycles. In TCRdb, the 5' RACE reads were re-called with MiXCR into one record per CDR3 protein. The sample lists 780,000 or so distinct CDR3 sequences, about 61% seen once, with 20% to 30% in the top ten. This CDR3 has 14 residues. V was trimmed by 7 bases and J by 0 bases, leaving 10 bases between them. CDR1 is MDHEN and CDR2 is SYDVKM in the germline V gene. Study conclusions and caveats: A strong correlation was seen between TCR beta diversity and naive T cell percentage.

The sample comprised blood. The receptor was derived from a man aged 40-49 years in good health. The V gene is TRBV28, the J gene TRBJ1-3; D is undetermined. CDR3 nucleotides: TGTGCCAGCATAGGTGGAGGCTCTGGAAACACCATATATTTT. It yields the protein CASIGGGSGNTIYF.